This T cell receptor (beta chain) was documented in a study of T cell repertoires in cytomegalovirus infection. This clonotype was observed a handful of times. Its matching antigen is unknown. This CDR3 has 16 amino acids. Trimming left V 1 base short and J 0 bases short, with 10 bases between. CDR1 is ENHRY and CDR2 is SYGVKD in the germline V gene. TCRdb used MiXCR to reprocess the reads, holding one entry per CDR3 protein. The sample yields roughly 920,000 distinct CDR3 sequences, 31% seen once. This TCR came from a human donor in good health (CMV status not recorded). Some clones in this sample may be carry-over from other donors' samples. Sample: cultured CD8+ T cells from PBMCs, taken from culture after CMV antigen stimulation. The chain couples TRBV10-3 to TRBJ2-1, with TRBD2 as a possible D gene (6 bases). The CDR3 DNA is TGTGCCATCAGTGAGTTGCGGGAAAGCTCCTACAATGAGCAGTTCTTC. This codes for CAISELRESSYNEQFF.